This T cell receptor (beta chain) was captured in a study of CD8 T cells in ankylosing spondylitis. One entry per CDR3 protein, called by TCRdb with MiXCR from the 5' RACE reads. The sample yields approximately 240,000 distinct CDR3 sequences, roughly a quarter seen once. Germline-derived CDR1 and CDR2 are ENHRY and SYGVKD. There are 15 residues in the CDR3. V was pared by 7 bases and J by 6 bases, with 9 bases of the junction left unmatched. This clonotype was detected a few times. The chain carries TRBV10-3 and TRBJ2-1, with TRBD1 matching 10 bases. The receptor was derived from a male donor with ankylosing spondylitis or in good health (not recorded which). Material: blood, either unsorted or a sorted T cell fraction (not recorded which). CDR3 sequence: CAIKGTGVFSNEQFF. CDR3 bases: TGTGCCATCAAGGGGACAGGGGTGTTTTCCAATGAGCAGTTCTTC.